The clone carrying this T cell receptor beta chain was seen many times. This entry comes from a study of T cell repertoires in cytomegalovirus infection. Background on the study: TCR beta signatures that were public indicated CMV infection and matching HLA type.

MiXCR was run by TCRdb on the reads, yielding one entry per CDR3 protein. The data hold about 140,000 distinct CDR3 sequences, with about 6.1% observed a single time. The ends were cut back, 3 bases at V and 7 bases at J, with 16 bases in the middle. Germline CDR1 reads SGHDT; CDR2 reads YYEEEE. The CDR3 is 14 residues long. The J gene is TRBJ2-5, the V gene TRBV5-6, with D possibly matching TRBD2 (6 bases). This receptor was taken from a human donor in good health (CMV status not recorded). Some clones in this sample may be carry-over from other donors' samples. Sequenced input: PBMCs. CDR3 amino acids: CASSSPELGGTQYF. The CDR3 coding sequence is TGTGCCAGCAGCTCGCCGGAGTTGGGAGGGACCCAGTACTTC.